One TCR beta chain is described in this entry. The CDR3 contains 12 residues. V was trimmed by 3 bases and J by 3 bases, leaving 5 bases between them. The germline V gene has CDR1 LGHDT and CDR2 YNNKEL (reference sequence). The data are from a study of blood T cell repertoires in COVID-19. Study-wide context: Sites in the United States, Italy and Spain provided acute and convalescent COVID-19 samples. The analysed material was cDNA or gDNA that came from T cells, B-cell-depleted T cells, or PBMCs.

Original processing methods: Reference gene primer amplification yielded estimated nucleated cell counts. Sequencing was performed with immunoSEQ multiplex PCR; in TCRdb, only in-frame clones are kept and a portion is missing. V and J calls and clone size are those listed in that table; D and trimming were worked out from the DNA. The table shows 59,000 or so clones, with roughly 85% occurring only once. The clonotype comes from a man in his sixties with acute or convalescent COVID-19. The chain links TRBV3-1 (or the pseudogene TRBV3-2) to TRBJ1-1, with no clear D. The material sequenced was peripheral blood. CDR3 sequence (DNA): TGTGCCAGCAGCCAGCGGGACACTGAAGCTTTCTTT. Amino acid sequence: CASSQRDTEAFF.